These T cell receptor beta chains were read from a single sample in a study of cytomegalovirus exposure and HLA in healthy donors. Assay: immunoSEQ multiplex PCR; the TCRdb copy retains only in-frame clones and omits some. The table has 200,000 to 250,000 clones, 70% to 90% seen once. Sequenced sample: PBMCs. The receptors were gathered from a young woman in good health and CMV-seronegative. Both conserved end residues are part of each CDR3.

v_gene	j_gene	CDR3aa
TRBV27	TRBJ1-2	CASRINRGALIYGYTF
TRBV28	TRBJ2-2	CASSLPGGELFF
TRBV28	TRBJ2-1	CASSPIFLAGVGEQFF
TRBV18	TRBJ2-5	CASSPPFPRAQETQYF
TRBV2	TRBJ2-3	CASSPQRGYTQYF
TRBV5-1	TRBJ2-1	CASSYLAASSYNEQFF
TRBV7-8	TRBJ1-2	CASSADRNYGYTF
TRBV25-1	TRBJ2-7	CASSELRVGSYEQYF
TRBV5-1	TRBJ2-1	CASSLGQGKYNEQFF
TRBV2	TRBJ2-6	CASTTRSGANVLTF
TRBV11-2	TRBJ1-3	CASSLVSSGNTIYF
TRBV11-3	TRBJ2-3	CASSFGRDTQYF
TRBV27	TRBJ1-2	CASSFYRDYGYTF
TRBV4-1	TRBJ2-3	CASSQEGTGGTDTQYF
TRBV7-8	TRBJ1-1	CASSLVGRNTEAFF
TRBV28	TRBJ2-2	CASTLSGSYTGELFF
TRBV7-9	TRBJ2-7	CASSLVVTGVTYEQYF